This TCR beta chain is drawn from a study of technical replicates of blood from several donors. Some clones are missing from TCRdb's copy, which holds only in-frame ones; the method was immunoSEQ multiplex PCR. The profile shows about 76,000 clones, 65% to 90% of them singletons. Trimming stripped 5 bases from V and 3 bases from J, with 8 bases between. This CDR3 spans 12 amino acids. CDR1 is SGHNT and CDR2 is YENEEA in the germline V gene. This clonotype was sampled from a human donor in good health. Some clones in this sample may be carry-over from other donors' samples. Source material: PBMCs. V gene TRBV11-3 combines with J gene TRBJ2-7; no firm D call. CDR3 protein: CASSKNNYEQYF. The DNA of the CDR3 is TGTGCCAGCAGCAAAAATAACTACGAGCAGTACTTC.